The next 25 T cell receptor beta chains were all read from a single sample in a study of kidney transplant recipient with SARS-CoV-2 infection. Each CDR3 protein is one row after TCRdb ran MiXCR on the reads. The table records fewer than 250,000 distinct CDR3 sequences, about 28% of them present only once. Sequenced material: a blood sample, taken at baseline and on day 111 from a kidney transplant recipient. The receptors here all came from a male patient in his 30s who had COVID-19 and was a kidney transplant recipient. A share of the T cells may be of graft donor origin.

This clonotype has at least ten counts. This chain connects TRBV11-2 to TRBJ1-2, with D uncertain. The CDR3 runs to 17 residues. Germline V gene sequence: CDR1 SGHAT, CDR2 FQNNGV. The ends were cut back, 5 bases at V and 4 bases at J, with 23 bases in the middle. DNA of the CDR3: TGTGCCAGCAGCCGGAGAGGAACAAGCAGAAAGACCTATGGCTACACCTTC. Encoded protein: CASSRRGTSRKTYGYTF.

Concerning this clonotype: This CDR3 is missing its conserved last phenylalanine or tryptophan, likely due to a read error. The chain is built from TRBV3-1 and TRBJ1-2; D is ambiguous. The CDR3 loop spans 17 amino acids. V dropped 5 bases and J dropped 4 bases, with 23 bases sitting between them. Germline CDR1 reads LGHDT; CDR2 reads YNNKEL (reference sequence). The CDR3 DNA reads TGTGCCAGCAGCACCCCTTCCACCCTTCGAAAGACCTATGGCTACACCCTC. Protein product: CASSTPSTLRKTYGYTL.

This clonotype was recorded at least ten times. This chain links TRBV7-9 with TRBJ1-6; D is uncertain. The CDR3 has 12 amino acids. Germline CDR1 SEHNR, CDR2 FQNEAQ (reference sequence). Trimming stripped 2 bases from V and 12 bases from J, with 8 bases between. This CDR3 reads CASSLREGPLHF. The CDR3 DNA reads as TGTGCCAGCAGCTTACGGGAAGGACCCCTCCACTTT.

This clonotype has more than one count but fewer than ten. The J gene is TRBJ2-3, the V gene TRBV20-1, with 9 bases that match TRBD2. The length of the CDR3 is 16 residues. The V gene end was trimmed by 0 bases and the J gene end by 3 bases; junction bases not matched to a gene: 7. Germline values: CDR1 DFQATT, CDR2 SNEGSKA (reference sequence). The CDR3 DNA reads TGCAGTGCTAGAGATTGGGCTAGCGGGGAGACAGATACGCAGTATTTT. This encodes CSARDWASGETDTQYF.

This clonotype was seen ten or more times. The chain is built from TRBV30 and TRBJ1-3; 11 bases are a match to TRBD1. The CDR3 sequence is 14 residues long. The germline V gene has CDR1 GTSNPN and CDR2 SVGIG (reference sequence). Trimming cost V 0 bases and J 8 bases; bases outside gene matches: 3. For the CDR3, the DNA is TGTGCCTGGAGTGTCGGGACAGGGGGTTACACCATATATTTT. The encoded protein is CAWSVGTGGYTIYF.

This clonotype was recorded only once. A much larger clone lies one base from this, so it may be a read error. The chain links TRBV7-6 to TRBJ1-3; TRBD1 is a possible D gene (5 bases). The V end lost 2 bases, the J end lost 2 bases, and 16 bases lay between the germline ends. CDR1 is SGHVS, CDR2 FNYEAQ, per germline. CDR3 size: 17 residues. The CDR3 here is CASSLIYEGRPGNTIYF. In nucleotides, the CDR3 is TGTGCCAGCAGCTTAATTTATGAGGGGCGCCCTGGAAACACCATATATTTT.

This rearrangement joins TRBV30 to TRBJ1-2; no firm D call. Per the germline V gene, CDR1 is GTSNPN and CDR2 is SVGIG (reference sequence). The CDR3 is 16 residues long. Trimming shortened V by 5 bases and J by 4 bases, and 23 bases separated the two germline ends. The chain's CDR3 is CAWPQERYRKTYGYTF. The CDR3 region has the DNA TGTGCCTGGCCACAAGAGCGTTATAGAAAGACCTATGGCTACACCTTC.

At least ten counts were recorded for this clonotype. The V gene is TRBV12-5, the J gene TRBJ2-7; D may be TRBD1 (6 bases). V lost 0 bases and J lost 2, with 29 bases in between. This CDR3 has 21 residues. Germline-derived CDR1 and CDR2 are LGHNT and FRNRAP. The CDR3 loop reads CASGLVAPPLTGSRPPYEQYF. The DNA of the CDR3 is TGTGCTAGTGGTTTGGTAGCCCCCCCCCTAACAGGGTCACGGCCCCCCTACGAGCAGTACTTC.

As DNA, the CDR3 is TGTGCCACCAGTGATCCCAGCGGGAGGACCTACAATGAGCAGTTCTTC. Its translation: CATSDPSGRTYNEQFF. V is TRBV24-1 and J is TRBJ2-1; 9 bases are shared with TRBD2. After removal of 3 bases from V and 2 bases from J, the junction contained 4 bases not matched to a gene. The CDR3 consists of 16 residues. Germline-derived CDR1 and CDR2 are KGHDR and SFDVKD.

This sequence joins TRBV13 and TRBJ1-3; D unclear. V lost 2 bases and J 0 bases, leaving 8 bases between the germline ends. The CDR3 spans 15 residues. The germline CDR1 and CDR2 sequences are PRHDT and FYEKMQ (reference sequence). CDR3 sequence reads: CASSLRGDSGNTIYF. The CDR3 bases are TGTGCCAGCAGCTTAAGAGGCGACTCTGGAAACACCATATATTTT.

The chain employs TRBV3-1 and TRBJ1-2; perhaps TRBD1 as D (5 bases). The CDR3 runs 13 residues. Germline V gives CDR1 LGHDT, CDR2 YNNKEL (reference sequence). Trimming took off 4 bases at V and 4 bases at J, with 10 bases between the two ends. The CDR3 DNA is TGTGCCAGCAGCCTAGACAGTCTCTATGGCTACACCTTC. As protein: CASSLDSLYGYTF.

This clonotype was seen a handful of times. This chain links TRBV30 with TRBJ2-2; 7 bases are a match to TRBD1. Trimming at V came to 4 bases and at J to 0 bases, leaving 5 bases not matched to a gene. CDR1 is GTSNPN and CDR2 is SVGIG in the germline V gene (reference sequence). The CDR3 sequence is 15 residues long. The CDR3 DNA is TGTGCCTGGATAGGGGGCCTCGCGAACACCGGGGAGCTGTTTTTT. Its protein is CAWIGGLANTGELFF.

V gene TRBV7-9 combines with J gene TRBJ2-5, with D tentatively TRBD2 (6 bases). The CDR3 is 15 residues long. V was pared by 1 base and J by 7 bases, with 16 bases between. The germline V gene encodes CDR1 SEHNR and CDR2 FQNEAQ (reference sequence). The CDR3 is CASSLDGGFRGTQYF. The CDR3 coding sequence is TGTGCCAGCAGCTTAGATGGAGGGTTTCGGGGGACCCAGTACTTC.

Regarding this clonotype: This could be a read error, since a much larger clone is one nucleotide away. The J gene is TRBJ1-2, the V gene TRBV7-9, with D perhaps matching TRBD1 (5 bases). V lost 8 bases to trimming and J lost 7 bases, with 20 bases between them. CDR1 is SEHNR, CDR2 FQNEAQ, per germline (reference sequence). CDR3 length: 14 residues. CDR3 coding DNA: TGTGCCAGCGGCCTATCTTCTCCGGGGGGTGGCTACACCTTC. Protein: CASGLSSPGGGYTF.

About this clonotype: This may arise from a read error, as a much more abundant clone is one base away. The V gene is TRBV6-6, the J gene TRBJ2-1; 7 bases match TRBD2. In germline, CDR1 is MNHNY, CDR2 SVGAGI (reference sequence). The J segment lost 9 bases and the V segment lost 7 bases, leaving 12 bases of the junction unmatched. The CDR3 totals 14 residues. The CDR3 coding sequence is TGTGCCAGCACCCCCCGCAGCGGGATGGGTGAGCAGTTCTTC. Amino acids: CASTPRSGMGEQFF.

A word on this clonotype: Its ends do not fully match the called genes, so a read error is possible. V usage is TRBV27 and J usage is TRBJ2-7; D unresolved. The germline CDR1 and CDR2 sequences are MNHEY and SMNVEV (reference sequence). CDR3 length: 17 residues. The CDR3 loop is CASSLAGVVSDSCEQYF. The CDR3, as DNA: TGTGCCAGCAGTTTGGCAGGCGTGGTTTCCGACTCCTGCGAGCAGTACTTC.

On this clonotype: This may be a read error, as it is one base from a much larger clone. The DNA for the CDR3 is TGTGCCAGTAGTATAGATCGAGGGGGCTCGAGCACCGGGGAGCTGTTTTTT. This translates into CASSIDRGGSSTGELFF. This chain joins TRBV19 and TRBJ2-2; 7 nucleotides line up with TRBD1. CDR1 and CDR2 (germline): LNHDA, SQIVND (reference sequence). The CDR3 has 17 residues. With 0 bases clipped from V and 4 bases from J, the junction kept 8 bases outside the gene matches.

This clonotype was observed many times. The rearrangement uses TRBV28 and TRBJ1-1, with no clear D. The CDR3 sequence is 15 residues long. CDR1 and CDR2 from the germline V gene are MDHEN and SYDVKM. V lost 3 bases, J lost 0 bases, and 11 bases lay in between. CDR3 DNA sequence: TGTGCCAGCAGTTTGATGGGCATCATGAACACTGAAGCTTTCTTT. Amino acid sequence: CASSLMGIMNTEAFF.

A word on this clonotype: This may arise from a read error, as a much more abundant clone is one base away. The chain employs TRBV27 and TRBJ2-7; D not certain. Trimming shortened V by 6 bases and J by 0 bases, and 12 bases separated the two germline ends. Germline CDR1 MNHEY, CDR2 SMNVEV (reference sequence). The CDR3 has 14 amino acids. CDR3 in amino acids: CASSPERASYEQYF. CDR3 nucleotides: TGTGCCAGCAGCCCGGAACGGGCCTCCTACGAGCAGTACTTC.

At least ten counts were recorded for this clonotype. In DNA form, the CDR3 reads TGTGCCAGCAACCCTAGCCTCACAGATACGCAGTATTTT. Its translation is CASNPSLTDTQYF. The chain uses TRBV18 and TRBJ2-3; TRBD2 is a possible D gene (5 bases). The CDR3 spans 13 residues. Germline values: CDR1 KGHSH, CDR2 LQKENI. V lost 8 bases and J lost 2, with 11 bases in between.

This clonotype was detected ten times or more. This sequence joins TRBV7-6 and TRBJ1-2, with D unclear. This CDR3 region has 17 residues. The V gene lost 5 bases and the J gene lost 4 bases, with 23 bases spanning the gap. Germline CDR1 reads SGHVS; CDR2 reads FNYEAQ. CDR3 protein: CASSIRSESRKTYGYTF. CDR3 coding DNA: TGTGCCAGCAGCATTAGGAGTGAATCTCGAAAGACCTATGGCTACACCTTC.

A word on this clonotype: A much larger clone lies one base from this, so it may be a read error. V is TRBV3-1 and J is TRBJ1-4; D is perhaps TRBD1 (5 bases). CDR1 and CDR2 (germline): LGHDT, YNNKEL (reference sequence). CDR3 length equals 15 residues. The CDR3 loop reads CACSRVWGGHEKLFF. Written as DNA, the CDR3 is TGTGCCTGCAGCCGCGTATGGGGGGGTCATGAAAAACTGTTTTTT.

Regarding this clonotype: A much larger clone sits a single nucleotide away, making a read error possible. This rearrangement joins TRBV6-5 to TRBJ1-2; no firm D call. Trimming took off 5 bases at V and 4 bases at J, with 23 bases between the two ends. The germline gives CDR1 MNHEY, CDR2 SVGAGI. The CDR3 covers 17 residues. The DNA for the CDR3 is TGTGCCAGCAGTATGGAAGCGGAATGTAGAAAGACCTATGGCTACACCTTC. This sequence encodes CASSMEAECRKTYGYTF.

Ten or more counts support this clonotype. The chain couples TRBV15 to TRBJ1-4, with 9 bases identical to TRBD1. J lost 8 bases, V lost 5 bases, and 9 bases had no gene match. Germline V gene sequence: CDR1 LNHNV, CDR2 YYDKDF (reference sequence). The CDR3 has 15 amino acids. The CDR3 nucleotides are TGTGCCACCAGCCGCGGACAGGGGCTACGAGAAAAACTGTTTTTT. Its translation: CATSRGQGLREKLFF.

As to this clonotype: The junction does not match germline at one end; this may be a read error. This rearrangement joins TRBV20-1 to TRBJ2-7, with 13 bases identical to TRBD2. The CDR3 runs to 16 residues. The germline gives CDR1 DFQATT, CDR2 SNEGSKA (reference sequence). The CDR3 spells CSAPGTSGTSSCEQYF. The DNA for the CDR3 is TGCAGTGCTCCCGGGACTAGCGGGACCAGCTCCTGCGAGCAGTACTTC.